This T cell receptor beta chain stems from a study of molecular identifiers for immune sequencing clone quantification. As for the study in general: Sequencing covered four of five parts into which replicate RNA from around 20,000 or 100,000 naive CD8 cells was split. Study results and caveats: Naive cells had under 1% of molecules in clones above 20 RNA copies, effectors over 98%.

Sorted cell numbers of about 20,000 to 1,000,000, with 10%, 30% or 50% RNA, served as input for naive CD8 libraries. Many counts were recorded for this clonotype. Its matching antigen is unknown. Preparation methods for the bulk TCR libraries were those previously described, with listed TCR primers. Via MiXCR, TCRdb re-called the PCR reads, giving one row per CDR3 protein. Among around 460,000 distinct CDR3 sequences listed, roughly 25% were seen once. The CDR3 consists of 13 residues. Germline CDR1 is SGHTA and CDR2 is FQGNSA. V gave up 5 bases and J gave up 3 bases, with 10 bases separating them. The sequence derives from a human donor in good health. Some libraries in this study had Jurkat cell RNA spiked in. Sample: naive CD8+ T cells from blood, with Jurkat cell RNA spiked in. Subset specified: FACS-sorted CD8+CD4-CCR7+CD45RA+ naive T cells. This chain uses TRBV7-2 with TRBJ2-5, with D unresolved. CDR3 in amino acids: CASSLWVEETQYF. The CDR3 DNA is TGTGCCAGCAGCCTCTGGGTAGAAGAGACCCAGTACTTC. Combining the CDR3 with reference TRBV7-2 and TRBJ2-5 gives the whole variable domain GAGVSQSPSNKVTEKGKDVELRCDPISGHTALYWYRQSLGQGLEFLIYFQGNSAPDKSGLPSDRFSAERTGGSVSTLTIQRTQQEDSAVYLCASSLWVEETQYFGPGTRLLVL.